This T cell receptor (beta chain) was recovered during a study of blood T cell repertoires in COVID-19. J gave up 2 bases and V 5 bases, and 3 bases lay outside the gene matches. The CDR3 is 15 amino acids. From germline, CDR1 is SSHAT and CDR2 FNYEAQ (reference sequence). Per the authors' pipeline: The authors estimated nucleated cell counts from reference gene primer amplification. Method: immunoSEQ multiplex PCR; TCRdb's copy keeps in-frame clones and lacks some. V and J calls and clone size follow that table, whereas D and trimming were derived from the DNA. The table records under 150,000 clones, about four fifths of them present only once. Participant ages covered roughly 18 to 89 years across about two dozen US areas. It was within 2 weeks before study entry that exposed participants met a COVID-19 case.

The clonotype originates from a woman aged 45-65 years who had been exposed to COVID-19. V usage is TRBV7-7 and J usage is TRBJ2-3; TRBD2 matches at 11 bases. The sample was PBMCs or T cells enriched from blood (not recorded which). The CDR3: CASSQGLAVTDTQYF. In DNA, the CDR3 is TGTGCCAGCAGCCAGGGACTAGCGGTCACAGATACGCAGTATTTT.